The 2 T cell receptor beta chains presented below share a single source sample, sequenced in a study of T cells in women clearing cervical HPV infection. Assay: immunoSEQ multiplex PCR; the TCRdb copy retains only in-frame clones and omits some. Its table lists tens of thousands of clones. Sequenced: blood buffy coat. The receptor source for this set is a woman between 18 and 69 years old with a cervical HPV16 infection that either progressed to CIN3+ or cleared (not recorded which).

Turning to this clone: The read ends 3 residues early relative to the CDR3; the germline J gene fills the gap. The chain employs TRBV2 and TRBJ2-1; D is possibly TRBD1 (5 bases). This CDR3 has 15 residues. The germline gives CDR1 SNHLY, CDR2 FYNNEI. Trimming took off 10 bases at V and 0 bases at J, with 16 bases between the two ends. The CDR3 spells CATKMGQSSYNEQFF. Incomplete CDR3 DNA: TGTGCCACTAAGATGGGGCAGAGCTCCTACAATGAG.

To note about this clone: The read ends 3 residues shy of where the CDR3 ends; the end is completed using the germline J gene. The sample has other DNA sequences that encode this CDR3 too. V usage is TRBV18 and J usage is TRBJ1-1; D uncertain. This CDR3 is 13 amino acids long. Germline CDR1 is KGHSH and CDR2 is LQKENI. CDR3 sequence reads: CASSPRVKQTAFF. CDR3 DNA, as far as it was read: TGTGCCAGCTCACCACGGGTGAAACAGACC.